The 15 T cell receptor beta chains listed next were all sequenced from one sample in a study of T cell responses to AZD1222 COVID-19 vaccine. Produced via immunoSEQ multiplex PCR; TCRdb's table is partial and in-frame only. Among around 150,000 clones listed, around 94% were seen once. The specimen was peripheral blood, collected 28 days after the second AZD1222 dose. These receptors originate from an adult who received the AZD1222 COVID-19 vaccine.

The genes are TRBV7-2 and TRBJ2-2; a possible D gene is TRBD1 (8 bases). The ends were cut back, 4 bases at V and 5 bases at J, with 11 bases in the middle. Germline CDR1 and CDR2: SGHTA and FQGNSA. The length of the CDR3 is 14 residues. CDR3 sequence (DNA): TGTGCCAGCAGCTCACAGGGGGGGACCGGGGAGCTGTTTTTT. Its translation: CASSSQGGTGELFF.

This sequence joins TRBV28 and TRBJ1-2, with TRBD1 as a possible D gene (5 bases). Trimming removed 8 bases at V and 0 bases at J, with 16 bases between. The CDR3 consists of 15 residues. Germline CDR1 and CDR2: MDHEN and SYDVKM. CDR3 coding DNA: TGTGCCAGCGGGGGAGGCCAGCCAACTAACTATGGCTACACCTTC. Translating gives CASGGGQPTNYGYTF.

In nucleotides, the CDR3 is TGTGCCAGCAGTTCCTTCTCTAGCGGGAGGGGCTATGAGCAGTTCTTC. It specifies CASSSFSSGRGYEQFF. V usage is TRBV6-2 or TRBV6-3 and J usage is TRBJ2-1, with 12 bases fitting TRBD2. J was trimmed by 8 bases and V by 4 bases; bases with no gene match: 9. The CDR3 has 16 residues. Looked up from germline, CDR1 is MNHEY and CDR2 is SVGEGT.

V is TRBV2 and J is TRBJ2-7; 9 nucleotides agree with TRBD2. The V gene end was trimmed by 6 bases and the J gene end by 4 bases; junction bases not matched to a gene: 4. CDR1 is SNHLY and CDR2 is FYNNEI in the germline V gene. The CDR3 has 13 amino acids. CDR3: CASRGTSWYEQYF. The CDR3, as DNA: TGTGCCAGCAGGGGGACTAGCTGGTACGAGCAGTACTTC.

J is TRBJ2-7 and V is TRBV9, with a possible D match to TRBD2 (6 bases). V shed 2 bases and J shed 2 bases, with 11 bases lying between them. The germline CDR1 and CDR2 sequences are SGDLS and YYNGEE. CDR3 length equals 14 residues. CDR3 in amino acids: CASSVIAEPYEQYF. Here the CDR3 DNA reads TGTGCCAGCAGCGTTATAGCGGAACCCTACGAGCAGTACTTC.

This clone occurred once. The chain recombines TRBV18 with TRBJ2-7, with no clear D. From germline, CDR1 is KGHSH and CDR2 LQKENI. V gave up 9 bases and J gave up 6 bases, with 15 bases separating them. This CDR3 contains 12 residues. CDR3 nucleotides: TGTGCCAGTCGAGAGGCTACCGGCGAGCAGTACTTC. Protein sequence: CASREATGEQYF.

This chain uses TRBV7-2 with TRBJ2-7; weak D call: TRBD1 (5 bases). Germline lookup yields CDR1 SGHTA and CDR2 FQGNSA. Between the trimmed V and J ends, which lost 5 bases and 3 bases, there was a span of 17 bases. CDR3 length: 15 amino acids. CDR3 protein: CASSLDTSALYEQYF. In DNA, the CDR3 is TGTGCCAGCAGCCTGGACACCTCCGCCCTCTACGAGCAGTACTTC.

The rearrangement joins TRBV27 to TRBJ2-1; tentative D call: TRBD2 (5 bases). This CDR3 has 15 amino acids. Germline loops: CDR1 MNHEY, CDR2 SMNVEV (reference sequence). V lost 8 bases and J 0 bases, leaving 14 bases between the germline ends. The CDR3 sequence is CASHGLPASYNEQFF. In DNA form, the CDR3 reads TGTGCCAGCCACGGACTTCCAGCCTCCTACAATGAGCAGTTCTTC.

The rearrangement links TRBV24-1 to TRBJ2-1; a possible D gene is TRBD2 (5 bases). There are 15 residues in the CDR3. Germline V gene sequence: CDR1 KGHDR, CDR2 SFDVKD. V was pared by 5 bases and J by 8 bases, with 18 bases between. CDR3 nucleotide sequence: TGTGCCACCAGTGCACCACGAGGGAGAGTGTATGAGCAGTTCTTC. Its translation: CATSAPRGRVYEQFF.

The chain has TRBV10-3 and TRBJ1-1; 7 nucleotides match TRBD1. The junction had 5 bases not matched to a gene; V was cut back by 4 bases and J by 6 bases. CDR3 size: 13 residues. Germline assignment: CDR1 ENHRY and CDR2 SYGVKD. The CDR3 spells CAISGQGGAEAFF. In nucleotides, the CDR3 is TGTGCCATCAGTGGCCAGGGGGGCGCTGAAGCTTTCTTT.

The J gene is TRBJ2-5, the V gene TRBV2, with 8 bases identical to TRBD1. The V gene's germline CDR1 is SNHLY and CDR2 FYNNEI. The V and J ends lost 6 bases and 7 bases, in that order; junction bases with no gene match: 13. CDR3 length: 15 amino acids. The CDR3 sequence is CASSAFQGARGTQYF. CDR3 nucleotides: TGTGCCAGCAGCGCCTTCCAGGGGGCGCGGGGGACCCAGTACTTC.

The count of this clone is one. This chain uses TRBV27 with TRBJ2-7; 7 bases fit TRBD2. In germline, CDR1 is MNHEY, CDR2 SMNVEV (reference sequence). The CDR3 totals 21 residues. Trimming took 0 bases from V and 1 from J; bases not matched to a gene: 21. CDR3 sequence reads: CASSLSPPSAVAGRGSYEQYF. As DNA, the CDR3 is TGTGCCAGCAGTTTATCCCCTCCGTCGGCGGTCGCAGGGCGGGGGTCCTACGAGCAGTACTTC.

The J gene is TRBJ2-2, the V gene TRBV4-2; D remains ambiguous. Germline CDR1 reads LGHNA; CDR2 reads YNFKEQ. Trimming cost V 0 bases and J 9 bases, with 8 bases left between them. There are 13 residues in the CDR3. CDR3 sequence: CASSQDLARELFF. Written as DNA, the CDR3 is TGTGCCAGCAGCCAAGACCTGGCCAGGGAGCTGTTTTTT.

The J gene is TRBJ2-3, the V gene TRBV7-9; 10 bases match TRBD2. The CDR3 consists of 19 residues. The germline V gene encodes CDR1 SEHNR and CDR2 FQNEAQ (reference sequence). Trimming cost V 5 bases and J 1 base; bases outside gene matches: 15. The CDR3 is CASSPPRAGGSSGTDTQYF. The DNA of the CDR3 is TGTGCCAGCAGCCCCCCGCGAGCGGGAGGGAGTTCCGGCACAGATACGCAGTATTTT.

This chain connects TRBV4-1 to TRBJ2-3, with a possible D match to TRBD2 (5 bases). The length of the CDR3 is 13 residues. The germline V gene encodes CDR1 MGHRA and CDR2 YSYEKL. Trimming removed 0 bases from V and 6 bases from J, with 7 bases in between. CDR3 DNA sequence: TGCGCCAGCAGCCAAGATAGGAGGGATACGCAGTATTTT. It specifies CASSQDRRDTQYF.